This T cell receptor (beta chain) was observed in a study of cytomegalovirus exposure and HLA in healthy donors. The length of the CDR3 is 13 residues. Germline-derived CDR1 and CDR2 are LNHDA and SQIVND (reference sequence). V was shortened by 1 base and J by 5 bases, with 6 bases between the two germline ends. Comment on this clone: The same CDR3 arises from other DNA sequences in this sample as well.

The primer mix had 60 Vbeta and 13 Jbeta primers. Assay: immunoSEQ multiplex PCR; the TCRdb copy retains only in-frame clones and omits some. The sample lists approximately 210,000 clones, approximately 87% seen once, with 1% to 1.5% in the top ten. The TCR originated in a man younger than 40 in good health and CMV-seronegative. This chain links TRBV19 with TRBJ1-5, with D unresolved. Sequencing was performed on PBMCs. Here the CDR3 reads CASSIGGDQPQHF. The CDR3 nucleotides read TGTGCCAGTAGTATAGGAGGAGATCAGCCCCAGCATTTT.